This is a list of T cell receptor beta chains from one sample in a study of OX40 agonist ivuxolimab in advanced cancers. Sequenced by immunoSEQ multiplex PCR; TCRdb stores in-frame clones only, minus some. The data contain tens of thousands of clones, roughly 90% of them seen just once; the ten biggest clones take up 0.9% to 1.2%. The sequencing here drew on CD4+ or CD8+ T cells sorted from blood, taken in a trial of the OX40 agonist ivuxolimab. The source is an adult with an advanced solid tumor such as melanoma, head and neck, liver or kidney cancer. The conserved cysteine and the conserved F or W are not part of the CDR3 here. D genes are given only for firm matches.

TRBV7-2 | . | ASSLMEGSTEAF
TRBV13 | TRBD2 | ASSPTSGNTYEQY
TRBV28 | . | ASRGTDTQY
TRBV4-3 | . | ASSQDQAPLYGYT
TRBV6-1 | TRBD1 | ASSRSGGYGYT
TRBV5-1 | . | ASRLRSGETQY
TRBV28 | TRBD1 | ASSPSPGTGPGDTEAF
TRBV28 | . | ASIREGSTNTGELF
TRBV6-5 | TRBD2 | ASTPTSGANEQF
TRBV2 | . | ASSDANPETQY
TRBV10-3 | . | ATPTPMDPSGANVLT
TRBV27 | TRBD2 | ASSSLAGRGNEQF
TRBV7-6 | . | ASSPSGLGVNEQF
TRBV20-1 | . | SARDLGGYT
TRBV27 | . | ASSLLQGYEQY